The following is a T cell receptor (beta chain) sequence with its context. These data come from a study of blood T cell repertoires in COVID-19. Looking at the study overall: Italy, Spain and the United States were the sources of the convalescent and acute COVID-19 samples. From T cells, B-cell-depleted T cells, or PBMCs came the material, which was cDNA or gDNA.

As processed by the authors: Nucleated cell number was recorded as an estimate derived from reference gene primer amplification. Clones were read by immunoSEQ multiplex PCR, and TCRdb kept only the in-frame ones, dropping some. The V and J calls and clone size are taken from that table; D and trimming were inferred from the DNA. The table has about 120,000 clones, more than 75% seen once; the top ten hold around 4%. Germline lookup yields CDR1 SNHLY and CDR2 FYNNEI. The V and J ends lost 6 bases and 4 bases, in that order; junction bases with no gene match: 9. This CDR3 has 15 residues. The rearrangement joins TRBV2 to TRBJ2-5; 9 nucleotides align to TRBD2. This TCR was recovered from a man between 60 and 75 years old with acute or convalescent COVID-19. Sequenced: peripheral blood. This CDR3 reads CASSAGLAVRETQYF. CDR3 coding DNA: TGTGCCAGCAGCGCGGGACTAGCAGTAAGAGAGACCCAGTACTTC.